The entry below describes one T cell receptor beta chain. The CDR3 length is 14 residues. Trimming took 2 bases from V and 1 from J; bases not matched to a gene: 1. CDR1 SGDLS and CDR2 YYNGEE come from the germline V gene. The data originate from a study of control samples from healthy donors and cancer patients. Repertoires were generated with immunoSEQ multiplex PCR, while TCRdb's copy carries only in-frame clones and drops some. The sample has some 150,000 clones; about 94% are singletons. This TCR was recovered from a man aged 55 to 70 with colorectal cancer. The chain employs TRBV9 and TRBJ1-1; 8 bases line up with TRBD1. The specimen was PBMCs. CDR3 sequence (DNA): TGTGCCAGCAGCGTGGACAGGGCGAACACTGAAGCTTTCTTT. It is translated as CASSVDRANTEAFF.